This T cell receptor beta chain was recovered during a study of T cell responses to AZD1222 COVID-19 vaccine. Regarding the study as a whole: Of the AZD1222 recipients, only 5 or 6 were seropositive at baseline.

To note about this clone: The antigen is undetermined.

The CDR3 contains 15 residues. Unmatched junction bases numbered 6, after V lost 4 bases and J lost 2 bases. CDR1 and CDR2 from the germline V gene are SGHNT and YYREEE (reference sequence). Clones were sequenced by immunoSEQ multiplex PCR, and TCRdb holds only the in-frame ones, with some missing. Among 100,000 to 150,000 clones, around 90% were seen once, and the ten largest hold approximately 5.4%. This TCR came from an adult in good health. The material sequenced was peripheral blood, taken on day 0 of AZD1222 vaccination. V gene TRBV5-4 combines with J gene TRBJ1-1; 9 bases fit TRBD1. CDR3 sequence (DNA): TGTGCCAGCAGCGTGATGGGACAGGGTAACACTGAAGCTTTCTTT. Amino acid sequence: CASSVMGQGNTEAFF. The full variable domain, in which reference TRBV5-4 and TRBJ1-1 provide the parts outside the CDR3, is ETGVTQSPTHLIKTRGQQVTLRCSSQSGHNTVSWYQQALGQGPQFIFQYYREEENGRGNFPPRFSGLQFPNYSSELNVNALELDDSALYLCASSVMGQGNTEAFFGQGTRLTVV.